The entry below describes one T cell receptor beta chain. Only in-frame clones appear in the TCRdb table, and some are missing; sequencing was by immunoSEQ multiplex PCR. Of about 81,000 clones listed, around four fifths are singletons. The data derive from a study of technical replicates of blood from a few donors. CDR3 length: 14 residues. Germline V gene lookup returns CDR1 SGHNT and CDR2 YYREEE (reference sequence). The V and J ends lost 4 bases and 4 bases, in that order; junction bases with no gene match: 7. The clonotype comes from a human donor in good health. Some clones in this sample may be carry-over from other donors' samples. The V and J genes are TRBV5-4 and TRBJ2-7, with 8 bases identical to TRBD2. The sequencing input was PBMCs. In DNA, the CDR3 is TGTGCCAGCAGCGTCCTAGCGGGTATTTACGAGCAGTACTTC. Its translation is CASSVLAGIYEQYF.